The clone carrying this TCR beta chain was found many times. These data come from a study of spatial heterogeneity in lung cancer. Carried by each TCR cDNA molecule was a unique molecular identifier. Via MiXCR, TCRdb re-called the 5' RACE reads, giving one row per CDR3 protein. The data show some 29,000 distinct CDR3 sequences, about 8.8% seen once. Germline CDR1 reads KGHDR; CDR2 reads SFDVKD. Trimming removed 2 bases from V and 5 bases from J; junction bases left unmatched: 14. This CDR3 has 18 amino acids. The time point was: sample taken at primary tumor resection. Tumor, nontumor lung or frozen PBMC supplied whole RNA, sequenced without sorting.

The sequencing used PBMCs, collected at surgery. The chain has TRBV24-1 and TRBJ2-5; 9 bases align to TRBD1. This sequence was found in a female donor with early-stage non-small cell lung cancer. The CDR3 DNA follows: TGTGCCACCAGTGATTACACAGCCGGGACAGGGAACGGCGAGACCCAGTACTTC. Protein product: CATSDYTAGTGNGETQYF.